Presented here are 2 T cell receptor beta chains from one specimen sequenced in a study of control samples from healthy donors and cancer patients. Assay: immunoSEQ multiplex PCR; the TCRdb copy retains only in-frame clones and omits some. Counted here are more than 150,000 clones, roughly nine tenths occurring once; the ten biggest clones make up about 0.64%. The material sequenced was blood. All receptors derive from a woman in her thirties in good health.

This chain's CDR3 is CASSLRGTSGSPLHF. The DNA for the CDR3 is TGTGCCAGCAGCTTGAGGGGCACATCGGGTTCACCCCTCCACTTT. J is TRBJ1-6 and V is TRBV5-5, with TRBD1 as a possible D gene (5 bases). Per germline, CDR1 SGHKS and CDR2 YYEKEE (reference sequence). Trimming took off 1 base at V and 9 bases at J, with 14 bases between the two ends. This CDR3 is built from 15 residues.

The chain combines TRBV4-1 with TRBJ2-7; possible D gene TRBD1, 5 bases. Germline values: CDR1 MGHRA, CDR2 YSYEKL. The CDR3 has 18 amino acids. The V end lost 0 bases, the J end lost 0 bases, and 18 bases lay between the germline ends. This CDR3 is CASSQDQGWSTDSYEQYF. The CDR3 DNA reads TGCGCCAGCAGCCAAGATCAGGGATGGAGCACCGACTCCTACGAGCAGTACTTC.